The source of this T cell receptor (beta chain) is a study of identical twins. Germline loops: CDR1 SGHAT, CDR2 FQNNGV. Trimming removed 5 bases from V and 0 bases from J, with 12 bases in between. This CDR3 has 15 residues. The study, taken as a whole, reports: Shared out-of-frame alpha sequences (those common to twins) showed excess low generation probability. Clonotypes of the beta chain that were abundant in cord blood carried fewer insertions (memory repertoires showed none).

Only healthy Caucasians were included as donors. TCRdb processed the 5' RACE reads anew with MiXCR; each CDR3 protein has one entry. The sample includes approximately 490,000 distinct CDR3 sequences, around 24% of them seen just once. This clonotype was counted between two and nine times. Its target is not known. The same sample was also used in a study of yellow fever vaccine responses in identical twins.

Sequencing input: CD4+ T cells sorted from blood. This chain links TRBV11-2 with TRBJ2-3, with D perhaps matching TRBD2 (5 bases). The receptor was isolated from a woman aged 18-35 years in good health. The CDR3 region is CASSEGSFSTDTQYF. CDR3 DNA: TGTGCCAGCAGCGAGGGTAGTTTTAGCACAGATACGCAGTATTTT.